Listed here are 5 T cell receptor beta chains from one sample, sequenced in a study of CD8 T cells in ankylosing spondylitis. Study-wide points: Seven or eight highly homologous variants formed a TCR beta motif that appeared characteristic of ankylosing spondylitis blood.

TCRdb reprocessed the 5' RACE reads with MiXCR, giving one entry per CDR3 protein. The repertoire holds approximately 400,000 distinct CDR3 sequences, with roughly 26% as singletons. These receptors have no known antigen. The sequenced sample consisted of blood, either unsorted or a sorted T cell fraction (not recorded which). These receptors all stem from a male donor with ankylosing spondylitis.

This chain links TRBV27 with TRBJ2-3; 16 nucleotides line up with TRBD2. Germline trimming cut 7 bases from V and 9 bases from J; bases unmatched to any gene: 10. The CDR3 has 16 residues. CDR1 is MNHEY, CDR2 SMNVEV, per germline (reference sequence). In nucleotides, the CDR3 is TGTGCCAGCACCGTTAGGGGACTAGCGGGAGGGGGCACGCAGTATTTT. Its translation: CASTVRGLAGGGTQYF.

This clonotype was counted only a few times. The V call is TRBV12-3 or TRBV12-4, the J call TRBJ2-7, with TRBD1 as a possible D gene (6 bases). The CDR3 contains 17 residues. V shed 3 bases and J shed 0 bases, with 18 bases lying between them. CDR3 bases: TGTGCCAGCAGTTTTATGCGGACAGCCTTAACCTCCTACGAGCAGTACTTC. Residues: CASSFMRTALTSYEQYF.

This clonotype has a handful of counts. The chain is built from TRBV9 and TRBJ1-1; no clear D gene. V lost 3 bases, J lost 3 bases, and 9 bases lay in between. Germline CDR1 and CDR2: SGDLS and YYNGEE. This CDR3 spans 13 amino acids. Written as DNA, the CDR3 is TGTGCCAGCAGCGGACCGGGCCACACTGAAGCTTTCTTT. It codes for CASSGPGHTEAFF.

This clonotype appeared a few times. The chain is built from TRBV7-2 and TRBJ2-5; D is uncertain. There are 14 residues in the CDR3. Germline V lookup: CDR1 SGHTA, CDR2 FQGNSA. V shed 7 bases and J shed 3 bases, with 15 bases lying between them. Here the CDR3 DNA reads TGTGCCAGCACCAGCCCGGTTCAAAAAGAGACCCAGTACTTC. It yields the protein CASTSPVQKETQYF.

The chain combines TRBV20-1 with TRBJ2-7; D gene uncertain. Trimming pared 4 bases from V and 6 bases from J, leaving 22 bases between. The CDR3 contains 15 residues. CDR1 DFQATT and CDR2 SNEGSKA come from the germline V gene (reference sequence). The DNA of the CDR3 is TGCAGTGCTATCGTCCCCCTTGCTCCCATCACCGAGCAGTACTTC. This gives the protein CSAIVPLAPITEQYF.